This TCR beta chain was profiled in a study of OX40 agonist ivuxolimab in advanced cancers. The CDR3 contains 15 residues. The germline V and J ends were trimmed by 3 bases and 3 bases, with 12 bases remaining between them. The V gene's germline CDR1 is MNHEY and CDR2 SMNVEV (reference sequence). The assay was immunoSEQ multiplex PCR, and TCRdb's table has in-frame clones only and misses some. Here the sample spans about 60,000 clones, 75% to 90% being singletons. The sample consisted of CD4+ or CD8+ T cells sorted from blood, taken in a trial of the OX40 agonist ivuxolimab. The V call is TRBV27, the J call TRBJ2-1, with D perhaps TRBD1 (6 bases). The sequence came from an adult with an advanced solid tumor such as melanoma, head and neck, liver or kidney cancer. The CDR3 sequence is CASSFYKQGYNEQFF. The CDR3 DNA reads TGTGCCAGCAGTTTCTATAAACAGGGCTACAATGAGCAGTTCTTC.